The source of this TCR beta chain is a study of blood T cell repertoires in COVID-19. Methods used by the authors: From reference gene primer amplification, estimates of nucleated cell counts were derived. This table comes from immunoSEQ multiplex PCR, and its TCRdb copy is limited to in-frame clones, with some not included. For V, J and clone size, that table is used; D and trimming come from the DNA. Of over 50,000 clones listed, around 90% are singletons. The CDR3 sequence is 14 residues long. CDR1 SEHNR and CDR2 FQNEAQ come from the germline V gene (reference sequence). Trimming removed 5 bases at V and 5 bases at J, with 15 bases between.

This clonotype was obtained from a man aged 50 or older with active COVID-19. The rearrangement links TRBV7-9 to TRBJ1-1, with D maybe TRBD1 (5 bases). Sequencing used peripheral blood. The chain's CDR3 is CASSPPQGWTEAFF. The DNA for the CDR3 is TGTGCCAGCAGCCCCCCCCAGGGTTGGACTGAAGCTTTCTTT.